The 17 T cell receptor beta chains below were found in one sample sequenced in a study of CD8+CD57+ T cells in acquired aplastic anemia. Those patients picked for sequencing had displayed CD8+CD57+ cell expansion on flow cytometry. The TCR beta profiling, which covered VDJ combination and CDR3 sequence, was carried out using genomic DNA as the template. MiXCR, applied by TCRdb to the reads, yields one record per CDR3 protein. The table lists a few hundred thousand distinct CDR3 sequences, 65% to 90% of them singletons. The material sequenced was sorted CD4+, CD8+, or CD8+CD57+ T cells (not recorded which) from PBMCs. These TCRs come from a human donor with aplastic anemia.

There are a few counts of this clonotype. Given the absence of the conserved phenylalanine or tryptophan at the CDR3 end, a read error is likely. It is unclear where the CDR3 begins or ends on the DNA, so no DNA is shown, and the CDR3 is as TCRdb lists it. The V gene is TRBV9, the J gene TRBJ2-3; TRBD1, the table's D call, was not compared with the DNA. Termini included, the CDR3 measures 13 amino acids. The V gene's germline CDR1 is SGDLS and CDR2 YYNGEE. CDR3 protein: CASSSGGDSRNQL.

A few counts support this clonotype. The rearrangement uses TRBV24-1 and TRBJ1-2; D gene ambiguous. Germline CDR1 is KGHDR and CDR2 is SFDVKD. Trimming left V 6 bases short and J 2 bases short, with 12 bases between. CDR3 length equals 14 residues. The CDR3 DNA is TGTGCCACCAGTCCCGGACTCCTCAACTATGGCTACACCTTC. It is translated as CATSPGLLNYGYTF.

The gene calls are TRBV19 and TRBJ1-5, with 9 bases fitting TRBD1. V shed 10 bases and J 0 bases; nucleotides not matched to a gene: 4. CDR3 length: 14 residues. CDR1 is LNHDA, CDR2 SQIVND, per germline (reference sequence). This CDR3 reads CATMDRGSNQPQHF. The CDR3 DNA is TGTGCCACTATGGACAGGGGTAGCAATCAGCCCCAGCATTTT. The entire variable domain, with the rest obtained from reference TRBV19 and TRBJ1-5, is as follows: DGGITQSPKYLFRKEGQNVTLSCEQNLNHDAMYWYRQDPGQGLRLIYYSQIVNDFQKGDIAEGYSVSREKKESFPLTVTSAQKNPTAFYLCATMDRGSNQPQHFGDGTRLSIL.

The chain carries TRBV20-1 and TRBJ2-1; 8 bases are shared with TRBD1. V shed 3 bases, J shed 7 bases, and the junction held 5 bases outside the gene matches. The CDR3 is 13 amino acids. Germline CDR1 is DFQATT and CDR2 is SNEGSKA (reference sequence). In nucleotides, the CDR3 is TGCAGTGCTAGGGACAGGGAAAGTAATGAGCAGTTCTTC. This translates into CSARDRESNEQFF.

A word on this clonotype: The limits of the CDR3 on the DNA are not certain, so only TCRdb's listed CDR3 is given. V usage is TRBV2 and J usage is TRBJ1-1; TRBD1, as called in the table, went unchecked against the DNA. Counting both end residues, the CDR3 totals 17 amino acids. Germline values: CDR1 SNHLY, CDR2 FYNNEI. The CDR3 protein is CASSAPNCPSTSSTSVF.

The J gene is TRBJ2-7, the V gene TRBV7-2; D remains ambiguous. The CDR3 length is 8 residues. Germline-derived CDR1 and CDR2 are SGHTA and FQGNSA. Trimming left V 10 bases short and J 9 bases short, with 7 bases between. CDR3 nucleotide sequence: TGTGCCACCACCCCGCAGTACTTC. Translated: CATTPQYF.

V usage is TRBV11-3 and J usage is TRBJ1-2; D is ambiguous. Per germline, CDR1 SGHNT and CDR2 YENEEA. The CDR3 covers 13 residues. Trimming shortened V by 1 base and J by 6 bases, and 9 bases separated the two germline ends. The CDR3 reads CASSLVQDDGYTF. DNA for the CDR3: TGTGCCAGCAGCTTAGTTCAGGACGATGGCTACACCTTC.

With respect to this clonotype: Because it lacks the conserved phenylalanine or tryptophan at the end, this CDR3 is likely a read error. The DNA is omitted, as the CDR3 cannot be located on it reliably, and the CDR3 follows TCRdb's listing. The chain links TRBV9 to TRBJ2-3. Both ends counted, the CDR3 spans 13 residues. Germline V gene sequence: CDR1 SGDLS, CDR2 YYNGEE. The CDR3 protein is CASGEGSATQYFV.

The V gene is TRBV7-9, the J gene TRBJ1-2, with D uncertain. The CDR3 is 16 amino acids. V lost 4 bases and J 7 bases, leaving 22 bases between the germline ends. CDR1 is SEHNR, CDR2 FQNEAQ, per germline (reference sequence). The chain's CDR3 is CASSSADTQYVCGYTF. CDR3 DNA sequence: TGTGCCAGCAGCTCCGCGGATACGCAGTATGTTTGTGGCTACACCTTC.

This chain uses TRBV2 with TRBJ2-6; no clear D. The germline CDR1 and CDR2 sequences are SNHLY and FYNNEI. The CDR3 runs 14 residues. V lost 4 bases, J lost 3 bases, and 7 bases lay in between. CDR3 loop: CASSVSGGANVLTF. CDR3 coding DNA: TGTGCCAGCAGTGTGAGTGGTGGGGCCAACGTCCTGACTTTC. Together with reference TRBV2 and TRBJ2-6, the CDR3 gives the full variable domain: EPEVTQTPSHQVTQMGQEVILRCVPISNHLYFYWYRQILGQKVEFLVSFYNNEISEKSEIFDDQFSVERPDGSNFTLKIRSTKLEDSAMYFCASSVSGGANVLTFGAGSRLTVL.

The V call is TRBV7-9, the J call TRBJ2-5; 7 bases are a match to TRBD2. The J call may be mistaken, given a closer DNA end match to TRBJ2-1. This CDR3 contains 12 residues. Germline CDR1 is SEHNR and CDR2 is FQNEAQ (reference sequence). The CDR3 nucleotides read TGTGCCGGCAAGGGGACTACGCGGACCCAGTTCTTC. Protein: CAGKGTTRTQFF.

The rearrangement uses TRBV11-3 and TRBJ2-1; D may match TRBD1 or TRBD2 (6 bases each). The germline V gene has CDR1 SGHNT and CDR2 YENEEA. The CDR3 totals 15 residues. V lost 5 bases, J lost 2 bases, and 13 bases lay in between. DNA of the CDR3: TGTGCCAGCAGCATAGGGGGGCAAGCCTACAATGAGCAGTTCTTC. This codes for CASSIGGQAYNEQFF.

The CDR3 DNA reads as TGTGCCAGCAGGAGGGTATGGACAGGTCGCCCCTCGGAGCAGTACGTC. Translating it yields CASRRVWTGRPSEQYV. The V gene is TRBV12-3 or TRBV12-4, the J gene TRBJ2-7; 7 bases match TRBD1. This CDR3 is 16 amino acids long. The junction had 18 bases not matched to a gene; V was cut back by 6 bases and J by 7 bases.

The rearrangement joins TRBV2 to TRBJ1-1; possible D gene TRBD1, 5 bases. Germline V gene sequence: CDR1 SNHLY, CDR2 FYNNEI. V was shortened by 4 bases and J by 1 base, with 13 bases between the two germline ends. This CDR3 comprises 15 residues. The CDR3 DNA follows: TGTGCCAGCAGTGGGGGGGGGGTCGCGAACACTGAAGCTTTCTTT. Its translation is CASSGGGVANTEAFF.

On this clonotype: This clone may be a read error of a much larger clone one base away. The chain has TRBV9 and TRBJ2-3; D is uncertain. Germline V gene sequence: CDR1 SGDLS, CDR2 YYNGEE. CDR3 length: 14 residues. This chain's CDR3 is CASSVGSDTQSFHF. The CDR3 DNA follows: TGTGCCAGCAGCGTAGGGTCAGATACGCAGTCTTTTCATTTT.

A word on this clonotype: Since the CDR3 does not end with the conserved phenylalanine or tryptophan, this likely comes from a read error. The DNA is left out, because the CDR3 cannot be placed on it with certainty; the CDR3 is given as TCRdb lists it. The genes are TRBV7-2 and TRBJ2-2. The CDR3 is 12 amino acids long, termini counted. CDR1 is SGHTA, CDR2 FQGNSA, per germline. CDR3 protein: CASSLVPGALSL.

The chain recombines TRBV7-9 with TRBJ2-7, with TRBD2 matching 7 bases. This CDR3 contains 18 residues. The germline V gene encodes CDR1 SEHNR and CDR2 FQNEAQ (reference sequence). Unmatched junction bases numbered 16, after V lost 3 bases and J lost 2 bases. CDR3 DNA sequence: TGTGCCAGCAGCTTTCATCGAGACGGGAGGACCCTTGCCTACGAGCAGTACGTC. It yields the protein CASSFHRDGRTLAYEQYV.